The 20 T cell receptor beta chains below all came from one sample that was sequenced in a study of blood T cell repertoires in COVID-19. Clones were read by immunoSEQ multiplex PCR, and TCRdb kept only the in-frame ones, dropping some. The repertoire has 150,000 to 200,000 clones, roughly 80% of them found once; the top ten carry roughly 4.5%. Sequenced: PBMCs or T cells enriched from blood (not recorded which). All receptors come from a woman between 45 and 65 years old who had recovered from COVID-19.

In this sample, this clone turned up a few times. V is TRBV4-3 and J is TRBJ1-2, with 7 bases that match TRBD1. The CDR3 is made up of 16 amino acids. V trimming: 0 bases; J trimming: 4 bases; junction bases outside the gene matches: 8. CDR1 is LGHNA, CDR2 YSLEER, per germline. As DNA, the CDR3 is TGCGCCAGCAGCCAAGATCGGCAAGGGGGCTTCTATGGCTACACCTTC. Encoded protein: CASSQDRQGGFYGYTF.

The chain recombines TRBV20-1 with TRBJ1-5, with TRBD1 matching over 9 bases. The CDR3 is made up of 19 amino acids. In germline, CDR1 is DFQATT, CDR2 SNEGSKA (reference sequence). The junction had 15 bases not matched to a gene; V was cut back by 3 bases and J by 0 bases. Here the CDR3 DNA reads TGCAGTGCTAGTGCCCGACAGGGGGAGACAGTAACTAGCAATCAGCCCCAGCATTTT. Translated: CSASARQGETVTSNQPQHF.

The chain carries TRBV15 and TRBJ2-5; the D is unclear. V gave up 3 bases and J gave up 2 bases, with 4 bases separating them. CDR1 and CDR2 (germline): LNHNV, YYDKDF (reference sequence). The CDR3 runs 12 residues. The CDR3: CATSSRQETQYF. CDR3 bases: TGTGCCACCAGCAGCAGGCAAGAGACCCAGTACTTC.

The table lists this clone with a few counts. This sequence joins TRBV7-2 and TRBJ1-6, with D uncertain. CDR1 is SGHTA and CDR2 is FQGNSA in the germline V gene. The CDR3 consists of 14 residues. V gave up 4 bases and J gave up 7 bases, with 11 bases separating them. This CDR3 is CASSSRRANSPLHF. For the CDR3, the DNA is TGTGCCAGCAGCTCTCGGCGGGCCAATTCACCCCTCCACTTT.

V usage is TRBV29-1 and J usage is TRBJ2-1; TRBD1 aligns across 7 bases. Germline lookup yields CDR1 SQVTM and CDR2 ANQGSEA. The CDR3 extends over 13 amino acids. V lost 4 bases, J lost 6 bases, and 6 bases stayed unmatched. CDR3 DNA sequence: TGCAGCGTTGGACAGGGAAATTCCAATGAGCAGTTCTTC. Translated, it gives CSVGQGNSNEQFF.

The V call is TRBV7-9, the J call TRBJ1-5; D is unresolved. The CDR3 length is 14 residues. The germline V gene encodes CDR1 SEHNR and CDR2 FQNEAQ (reference sequence). Trimming removed 2 bases from V and 0 bases from J, with 5 bases in between. The CDR3 here is CASSLLGSNQPQHF. The CDR3 coding sequence is TGTGCCAGCAGCTTACTCGGTAGCAATCAGCCCCAGCATTTT.

The V call is TRBV4-3, the J call TRBJ1-3; D not certain. The CDR3 extends over 11 amino acids. The germline V gene encodes CDR1 LGHNA and CDR2 YSLEER. Trimming cost V 5 bases and J 6 bases, with 5 bases left between them. CDR3 protein: CASSTSNTIYF. In DNA form, the CDR3 reads TGCGCCAGCAGCACATCAAACACCATATATTTT.

The chain joins TRBV6-2 or TRBV6-3 to TRBJ2-2; 9 bases map to TRBD2. Germline lookup yields CDR1 MNHEY and CDR2 SVGEGT. The length of the CDR3 is 16 residues. J lost 3 bases, V lost 6 bases, and 8 bases had no gene match. CDR3 DNA: TGTGCCAGCAGCGCTAGCGGGAAAGGGGACACCGGGGAGCTGTTTTTT. Translating it yields CASSASGKGDTGELFF.

The chain carries TRBV2 and TRBJ1-2; possibly TRBD1 for D (5 bases). The V end was cut by 6 bases, the J end by 4 bases, with 15 bases between. The CDR3 runs 14 residues. Germline CDR1 SNHLY, CDR2 FYNNEI. The CDR3 loop reads CASSEPGLLYGYTF. The CDR3 coding sequence is TGTGCCAGCAGCGAGCCGGGACTCCTCTATGGCTACACCTTC. Drawing the rest from reference TRBV2 and TRBJ1-2, the complete variable domain is EPEVTQTPSHQVTQMGQEVILRCVPISNHLYFYWYRQILGQKVEFLVSFYNNEISEKSEIFDDQFSVERPDGSNFTLKIRSTKLEDSAMYFCASSEPGLLYGYTFGSGTRLTVV.

This clone was found once. The chain combines TRBV30 with TRBJ2-2; a weak D match, TRBD1 (7 bases). The CDR3 runs 14 residues. Trimming pared 8 bases from V and 6 bases from J, leaving 19 bases between. Germline V gene sequence: CDR1 GTSNPN, CDR2 SVGIG (reference sequence). Here the CDR3 reads CAASSGGSAGELFF. The CDR3 coding sequence is TGTGCCGCAAGTTCAGGGGGGAGCGCCGGGGAGCTGTTTTTT.

This clone was observed a few times. This CDR3 reads CATSRTGVGTDTQYF. The CDR3 region has the DNA TGTGCCACCAGCAGGACAGGGGTCGGGACAGATACGCAGTATTTT. The chain uses TRBV15 and TRBJ2-3, with TRBD1 identical over 8 bases. CDR3 length equals 15 residues. V lost 3 bases and J lost 3; bases outside the gene matches: 5. From germline, CDR1 is LNHNV and CDR2 YYDKDF (reference sequence).

With respect to this clone: Germline is not matched at one junction end, which may reflect a read error. This chain connects TRBV27 to TRBJ1-6, with TRBD1 identical over 10 bases. Germline lookup yields CDR1 MNHEY and CDR2 SMNVEV (reference sequence). This CDR3 has 14 amino acids. The CDR3, as DNA: TGTGTCAGCAGTGGGGGACAGGGGTATTCACCCCTCCACTTT. It is translated as CVSSGGQGYSPLHF.

The chain joins TRBV19 to TRBJ2-7; D might be TRBD1 (5 bases). The CDR3 runs 13 residues. In germline, CDR1 is LNHDA, CDR2 SQIVND (reference sequence). The germline V and J ends were trimmed by 6 bases and 5 bases, with 14 bases remaining between them. The CDR3, as DNA: TGTGCCAGTAGGGACCCCGGACAACACGAGCAGTACGTC. Its protein is CASRDPGQHEQYV.

This clone was recorded a few times. The rearrangement joins TRBV3-1 (or the pseudogene TRBV3-2) to TRBJ1-6, with a possible D match to TRBD1 (6 bases). Trimming left V 4 bases short and J 10 bases short, with 17 bases between. Germline values: CDR1 LGHDT, CDR2 YNNKEL (reference sequence). The CDR3 length is 15 residues. The DNA for the CDR3 is TGTGCCAGCAGCCTTCTACTGGTAGGGGGATCACCCCTCCACTTT. Its protein is CASSLLLVGGSPLHF.

The rearrangement joins TRBV2 to TRBJ1-5, with 9 bases that match TRBD1. The germline CDR1 and CDR2 sequences are SNHLY and FYNNEI. This CDR3 is 15 amino acids long. V lost 8 bases and J lost 0; bases outside the gene matches: 5. In DNA form, the CDR3 reads TGTGCCAGCGATAGGACAGGGGCTAGCAATCAGCCCCAGCATTTT. Its translation: CASDRTGASNQPQHF.

This chain connects TRBV6-5 to TRBJ2-3, with 12 bases identical to TRBD2. Trimming took 6 bases from V and 7 from J; bases not matched to a gene: 8. CDR1 MNHEY and CDR2 SVGAGI come from the germline V gene. CDR3 length: 15 amino acids. As DNA, the CDR3 is TGTGCCAGCAGAACATCTAGCGGGGGGGCATATACGCAGTATTTT. Encoded protein: CASRTSSGGAYTQYF.

This clone was recorded only once. The chain combines TRBV28 with TRBJ2-7, with TRBD2 matching over 15 bases. The germline gives CDR1 MDHEN, CDR2 SYDVKM. J lost 5 bases, V lost 6 bases, and 8 bases had no gene match. This CDR3 is 16 amino acids long. In nucleotides, the CDR3 is TGTGCCAGCAGACCGGGGACTAGCGGGGGGAGTGACGAGCAGTACGTC. Translation gives CASRPGTSGGSDEQYV.

The chain recombines TRBV2 with TRBJ1-5, with D maybe TRBD1 (5 bases). Trimming left V 6 bases short and J 5 bases short, with 20 bases between. There are 16 residues in the CDR3. Per germline, CDR1 SNHLY and CDR2 FYNNEI. CDR3 amino acids: CASRAGIVVVDQPQHF. The CDR3 DNA reads TGTGCCAGCAGGGCAGGGATTGTCGTAGTTGATCAGCCCCAGCATTTT. Variable domain in full (rest from reference TRBV2 and TRBJ1-5): EPEVTQTPSHQVTQMGQEVILRCVPISNHLYFYWYRQILGQKVEFLVSFYNNEISEKSEIFDDQFSVERPDGSNFTLKIRSTKLEDSAMYFCASRAGIVVVDQPQHFGDGTRLSIL.

The chain couples TRBV7-9 to TRBJ2-6; 13 nucleotides agree with TRBD2. J was trimmed by 2 bases and V by 4 bases; bases with no gene match: 2. Germline assignment: CDR1 SEHNR and CDR2 FQNEAQ (reference sequence). The CDR3 contains 17 residues. CDR3 sequence: CASSSGTSGTGANVLTF. In DNA form, the CDR3 reads TGTGCCAGCAGCTCGGGGACTAGCGGGACTGGGGCCAACGTCCTGACTTTC.

At least ten counts were recorded for this clone. The rearrangement joins TRBV28 to TRBJ1-4; 9 bases match TRBD1. J was trimmed by 4 bases and V by 6 bases; bases with no gene match: 6. CDR3 size: 15 residues. The germline gives CDR1 MDHEN, CDR2 SYDVKM. The CDR3 nucleotides read TGTGCCAGCAGCTTGGGGGGACAGGGTAATGAAAAACTGTTTTTT. It is translated as CASSLGGQGNEKLFF.